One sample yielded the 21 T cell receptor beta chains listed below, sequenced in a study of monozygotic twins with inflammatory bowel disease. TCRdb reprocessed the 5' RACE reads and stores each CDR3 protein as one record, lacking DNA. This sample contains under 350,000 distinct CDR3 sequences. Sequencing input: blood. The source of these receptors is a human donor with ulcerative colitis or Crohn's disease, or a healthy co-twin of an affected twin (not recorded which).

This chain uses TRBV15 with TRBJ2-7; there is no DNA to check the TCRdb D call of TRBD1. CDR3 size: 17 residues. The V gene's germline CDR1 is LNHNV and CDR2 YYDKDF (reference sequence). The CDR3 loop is CATSRDAAGTVTYEQYF.

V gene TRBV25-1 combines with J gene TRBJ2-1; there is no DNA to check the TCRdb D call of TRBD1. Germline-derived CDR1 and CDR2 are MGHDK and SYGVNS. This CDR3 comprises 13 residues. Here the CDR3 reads CASATQGQGEQFF.

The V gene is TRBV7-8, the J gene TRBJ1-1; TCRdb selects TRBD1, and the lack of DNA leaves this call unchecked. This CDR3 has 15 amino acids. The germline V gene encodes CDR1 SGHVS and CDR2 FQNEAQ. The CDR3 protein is CASSFRGATNTEAFF.

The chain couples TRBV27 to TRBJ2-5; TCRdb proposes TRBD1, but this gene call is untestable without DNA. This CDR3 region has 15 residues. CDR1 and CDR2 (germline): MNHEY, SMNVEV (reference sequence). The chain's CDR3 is CASSADPGTEETQYF.

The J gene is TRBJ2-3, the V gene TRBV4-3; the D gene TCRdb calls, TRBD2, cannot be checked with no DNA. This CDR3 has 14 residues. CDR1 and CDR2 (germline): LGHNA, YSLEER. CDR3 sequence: CASSQGRRPDTQYF.

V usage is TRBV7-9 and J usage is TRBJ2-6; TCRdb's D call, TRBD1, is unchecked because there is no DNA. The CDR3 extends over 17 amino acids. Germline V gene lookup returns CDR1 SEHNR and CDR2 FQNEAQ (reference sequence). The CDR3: CASSLQHALEGANVLTF.

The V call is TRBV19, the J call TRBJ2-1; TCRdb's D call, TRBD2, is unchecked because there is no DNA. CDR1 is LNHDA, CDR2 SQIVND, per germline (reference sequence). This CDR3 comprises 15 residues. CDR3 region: CASSSGGAVYNEQFF.

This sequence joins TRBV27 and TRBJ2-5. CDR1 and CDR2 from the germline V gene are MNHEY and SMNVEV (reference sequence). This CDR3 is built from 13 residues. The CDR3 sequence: CASSRRDGETQYF.

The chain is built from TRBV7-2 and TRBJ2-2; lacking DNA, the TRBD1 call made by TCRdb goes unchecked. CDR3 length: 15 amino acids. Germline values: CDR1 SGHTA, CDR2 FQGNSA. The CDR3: CASIEWTAPTGELFF. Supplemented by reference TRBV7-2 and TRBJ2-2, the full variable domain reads GAGVSQSPSNKVTEKGKDVELRCDPISGHTALYWYRQSLGQGLEFLIYFQGNSAPDKSGLPSDRFSAERTGGSVSTLTIQRTQQEDSAVYLCASIEWTAPTGELFFGEGSRLTVL.

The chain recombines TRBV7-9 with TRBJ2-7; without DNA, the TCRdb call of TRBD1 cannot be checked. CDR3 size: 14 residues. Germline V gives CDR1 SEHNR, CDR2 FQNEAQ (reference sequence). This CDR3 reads CASSLYEGKHEQYF.

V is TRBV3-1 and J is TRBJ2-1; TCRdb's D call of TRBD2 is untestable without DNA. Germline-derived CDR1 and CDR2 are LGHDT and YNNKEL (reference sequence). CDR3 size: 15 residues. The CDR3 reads CASSQTSGSFHEQFF.

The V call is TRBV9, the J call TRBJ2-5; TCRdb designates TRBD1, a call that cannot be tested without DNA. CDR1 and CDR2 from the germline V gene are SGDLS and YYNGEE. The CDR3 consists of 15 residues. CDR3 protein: CASSEDRGRGETQYF.

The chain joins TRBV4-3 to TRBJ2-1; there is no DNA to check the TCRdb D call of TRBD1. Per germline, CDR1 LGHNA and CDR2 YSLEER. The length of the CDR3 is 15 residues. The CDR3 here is CASSQSQTGVNEQFF.

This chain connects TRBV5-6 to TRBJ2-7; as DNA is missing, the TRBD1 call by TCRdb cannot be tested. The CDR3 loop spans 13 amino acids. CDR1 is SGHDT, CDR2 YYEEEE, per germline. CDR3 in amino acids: CASSFGLAPEQYF.

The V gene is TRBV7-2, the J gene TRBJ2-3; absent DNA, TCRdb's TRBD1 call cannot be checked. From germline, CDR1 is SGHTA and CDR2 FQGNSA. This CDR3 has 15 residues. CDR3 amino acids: CASSTPGHLTDTQYF.

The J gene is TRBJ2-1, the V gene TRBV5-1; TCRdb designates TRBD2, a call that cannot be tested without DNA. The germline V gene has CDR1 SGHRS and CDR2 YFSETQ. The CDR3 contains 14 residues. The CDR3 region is CASSFSTGRDEQFF. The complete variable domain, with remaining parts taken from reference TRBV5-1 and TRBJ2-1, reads KAGVTQTPRYLIKTRGQQVTLSCSPISGHRSVSWYQQTPGQGLQFLFEYFSETQRNKGNFPGRFSGRQFSNSRSEMNVSTLELGDSALYLCASSFSTGRDEQFFGPGTRLTVL.

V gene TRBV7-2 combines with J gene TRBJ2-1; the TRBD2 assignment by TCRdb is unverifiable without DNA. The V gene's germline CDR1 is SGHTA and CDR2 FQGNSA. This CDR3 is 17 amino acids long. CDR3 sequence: CASSLRVAGGPYNEQFF. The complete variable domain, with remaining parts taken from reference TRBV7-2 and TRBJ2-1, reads GAGVSQSPSNKVTEKGKDVELRCDPISGHTALYWYRQSLGQGLEFLIYFQGNSAPDKSGLPSDRFSAERTGGSVSTLTIQRTQQEDSAVYLCASSLRVAGGPYNEQFFGPGTRLTVL.

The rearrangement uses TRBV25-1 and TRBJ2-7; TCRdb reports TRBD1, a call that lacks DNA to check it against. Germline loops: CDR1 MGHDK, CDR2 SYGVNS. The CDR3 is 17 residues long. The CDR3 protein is CASSDLLGAGAGYEQYF.

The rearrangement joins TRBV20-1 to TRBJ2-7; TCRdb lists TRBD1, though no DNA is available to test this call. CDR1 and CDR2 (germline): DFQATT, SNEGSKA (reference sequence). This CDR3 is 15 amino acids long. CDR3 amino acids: CSAYKAPGQNYEQYF.

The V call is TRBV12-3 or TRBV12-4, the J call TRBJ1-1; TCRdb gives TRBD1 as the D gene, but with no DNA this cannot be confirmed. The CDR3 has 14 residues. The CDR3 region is CASRAGLPSTEAFF.

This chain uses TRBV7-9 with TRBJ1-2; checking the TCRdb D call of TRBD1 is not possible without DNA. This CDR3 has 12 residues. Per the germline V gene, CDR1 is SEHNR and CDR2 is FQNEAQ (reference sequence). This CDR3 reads CASEGARYGYTF.